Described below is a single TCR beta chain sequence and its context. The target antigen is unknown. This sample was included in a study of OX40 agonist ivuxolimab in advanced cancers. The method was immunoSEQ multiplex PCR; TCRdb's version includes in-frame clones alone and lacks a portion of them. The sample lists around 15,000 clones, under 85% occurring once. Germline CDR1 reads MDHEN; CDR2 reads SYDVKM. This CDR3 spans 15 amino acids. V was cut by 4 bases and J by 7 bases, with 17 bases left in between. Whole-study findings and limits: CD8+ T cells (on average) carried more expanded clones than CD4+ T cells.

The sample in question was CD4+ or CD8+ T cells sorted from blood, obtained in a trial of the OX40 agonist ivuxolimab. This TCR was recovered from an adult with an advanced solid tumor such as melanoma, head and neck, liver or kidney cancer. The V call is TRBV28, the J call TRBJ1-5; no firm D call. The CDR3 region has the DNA TGTGCCAGCAGTTCCTCTGGTTTGGGTAGGCAGCCCCAGCATTTT. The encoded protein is CASSSSGLGRQPQHF.